Reported below is one TCR beta chain. What antigen it recognizes has not been identified. A junction boundary mismatches the germline segment, possibly from a read error. In total, roughly 710 healthy bone marrow donors made up the cohort. Cohort members were all nominally healthy when sampled, although unrecorded immune exposures were likely present. The donor tested CMV seronegative, placing the donor among the 352 seronegative members of the cohort. A peripheral blood sample was provided by each donor, and peripheral blood mononuclear cells were used for TCR beta sequencing. The Qiagen DNeasy Blood Extraction Kit was used to extract genomic DNA from the blood cell samples. Preparation of the library involved the immunoSEQ multiplex PCR assay. A mixture of 60 forward primers for TCR Vbeta segments and 13 reverse primers for TCR Jbeta segments was used in the multiplex PCR. The CDR3 region of rearranged TCR beta genes was amplified from genomic DNA with a multiplex PCR assay. On the Illumina HiSeq System, the amplified TCR beta libraries were sequenced as 87-base-pair reads. The paper's data handling went like this. A later analysis counted tens of millions of unique TCR beta chains across the 700 or so repertoires, and around 9.9 million of these chains were shared by at least two donors. To remove PCR and sequencing errors, raw reads were error-corrected and collapsed into unique sequences using a nearest-neighbor algorithm that merged closely related sequences. Alignment of CDR3 sequences to IMGT reference sequences was used to assign V, D and J gene segments. For a sequence to be retained, a match of at least six nucleotides was required to both a V gene segment and a J gene segment. Rearrangements were called productive when the CDR3 lacked stop codons and stayed in frame with V and J; all others were non-productive. CDR3 was defined by IMGT convention, running from the second conserved V-encoded cysteine to the conserved J-encoded phenylalanine. The earlier analysis of some 600 of the donors excluded sequences that lacked an unambiguous match to a single V gene segment. An earlier analysis of a few hundred of the donors classified V segments as functional when productive rearrangements were above 56.7% and as segregating when the standard deviation between donors was above 5%. A statistical classification framework was built to diagnose cytomegalovirus status from the catalog of TCR beta chain sequences. V and J gene assignment, in a later analysis, came from comparing TCR nucleotide sequences with IMGT/GENE-DB human TR gene sequences. A later analysis assigned CDR3 sequences and most-parsimonious VDJ recombination scenarios with the TCRdist pipeline. A later analysis defined each TCR beta chain by its CDR3 amino acid sequence plus V-gene family, and excluded reads lacking a unique V-gene family. As a way to deal with suspected cross-contamination and a sequencing artifact, a later analysis dropped nearly 600 nucleotide sequences that were highly shared and had low generation probability. A later analysis calculated a clonal expansion index for each public chain from normalized within-repertoire ranks of inferred template counts. In a later analysis, generation probabilities were computed using a VDJ recombination model fitted to out-of-frame rearrangements, and the results were checked against IGoR. In a later analysis, hypergeometric tests were used to score TCR-TCR, TCR-HLA and TCR-CMV co-occurrence, with a repertoire-size bias correction applied to TCR pairs. False discovery rates were estimated in a later analysis by permuting HLA or CMV assignments 20 times. A later analysis grouped co-occurring TCRs with DBSCAN, adding TCRdist sequence similarity when clustering within HLA-allele-positive subsets. Co-occurrence clustering excluded repertoires with fewer than 30,000 or more than 120,000 public chains, plus five with anomalous nucleotide sharing. TCRdb holds this immuneACCESS table with in-frame rearrangements only. Some clones are missing; in checked studies, unresolved V genes explain under half, and the rest has no known cause. That table supplies the V and J calls and clone size; D and trimming were determined from the DNA. This sample lists approximately 210,000 clones; around 80% were detected once. Jointly, the top ten make up approximately 2% of the sample.

This sample is drawn from a study of cytomegalovirus exposure and HLA in healthy donors (dated by TCRdb to 2017 to 2019). Looking at the study overall: According to an earlier analysis of several hundred of the donors, some 180 million T cells yielded approximately 120 million unique TCR beta sequences and about 300 Gb of sequence data. An early release that covered several hundred HLA-typed donors contained approximately 320 gigabases of sequencing data and about 84 million unique TCR sequences. Among the roughly 430 genotyped donors, under 90% belonged to the genetic ancestry cluster associated with self-reported Caucasian donors. The study aimed to test whether cataloging public T cell receptors could reveal signatures of past pathogen exposure. The T cell repertoires of around 670 subjects were profiled by immunosequencing and related to cytomegalovirus serostatus. Besides the first cohort of approximately 670 subjects, a separate validation cohort made up of around 120 different subjects was used. To predict cytomegalovirus infection status, the study brought together high-throughput TCR immunosequencing, statistical association of individual TCRs with disease status, and machine learning. To study patterns of TCR occurrence, a later analysis re-analyzed previously published TCR beta repertoires from 700 or so donors and added high-resolution HLA genotyping. Rather than using new phenotypic data, the later analysis identified candidate immune exposures from TCR beta sequences and from how often those sequences occurred across donors. An earlier analysis of several hundred of the donors applied high-throughput TCR beta sequencing to assess whether each TCR beta V gene segment acted as functional or pseudogenic. Donor age, sex, ethnicity and CMV serostatus were compiled alongside the repertoire data. A later genetic analysis used genome-wide SNP genotypes for about 65% of the roughly 700 donors, treating that subset as a discovery cohort. Every discovery cohort repertoire had been produced on one sequencing platform. HLA typing covered class I and class II loci at four-digit resolution. The number of donors typed differed by locus, with about 629-630 for A, B, C, DRB1 and DQB1, more than 500 for DQA1, 606 for DPA1, and around 460 for DPB1. Because of strong linkage in the cohort, roughly five DR-DQ haplotypes were treated as single units for association and clustering. Across around 400 genotyped donors of the cohort, an average of approximately 200,000 unique TCR beta nucleotide sequences per donor were sequenced, and roughly 18% of those sequences were non-productive.

Study-level results and caveats: In a later analysis, most CMV-associated TCR beta chains were found to appear HLA-restricted, with HLA associations seemingly driven largely by CMV exposure. Presence/absence analyses assumed roughly uniform sequencing depth across donors, an assumption that may not hold. A cluster of highly shared sequence variants was judged likely to represent a technical artifact of the sequencing pipeline. In vitro tests confirmed that a few of the cytomegalovirus-associated TCR beta chains recognize cytomegalovirus antigens. Linkage disequilibrium might explain the correlated functional status among segregating V segments, but an unknown experimental factor could not be excluded. Because counts were too low, some 17 rarely observed V segments, including chromosome 9 orphons, were left out of the earlier analysis of 500 to 750 of the donors. According to a later genetic analysis, donors in an Asian-associated ancestry cluster had fewer N-insertions in productive TCRs than the roughly 670-donor mean. The authors suggested that the approach could potentially be generalized to other disease states and immunological phenotypes. In a later analysis, several top co-occurrence clusters were reported to appear linked to parvovirus B19, influenza, CMV and Epstein-Barr virus. For the cohort, immune exposure information was limited to CMV serostatus. A later genetic analysis associated a missense DCLRE1C variant with V-gene and J-gene trimming of TCR beta chains, and an independent cohort replicated the association. The classifier was reported to diagnose cytomegalovirus status with high specificity and sensitivity in both the original cohort and the validation cohort. A later analysis found that TCR association rates varied across HLA loci, with DRB1 alleles showing the most associated TCRs and HLA-C alleles the fewest. A further reported finding was that TCR beta sequences accurately predicted the HLA-A and HLA-B alleles for most subjects in the first cohort. Strong co-occurrence of HLA alleles, especially DR and DQ, made assigning TCR associations to individual alleles difficult. Specific HLA alleles were associated with around 18,000 TCR beta sequences at a false discovery rate of 0.05 in a later analysis. A total of fewer than 200 TCR beta chains were listed by the study as associated with cytomegalovirus. In a later analysis, HLA-associated TCR beta chains were found to be more clonally expanded and to have lower generation probabilities than equally common non-associated chains. Because HLA typing was unavailable for some donors at each locus, only the typed subset was used in association tests. Broadly in line with IMGT annotations, most TCR beta V segments showed up in productive rearrangements about 87% or about 30% of the time in an earlier analysis of several hundred of the donors. Most TCR sequences were observed very rarely across donors, whereas some public TCRs were present in many individuals. This cohort had only TCR beta chains sequenced, and the lack of alpha or paired-chain data limited which features could be detected.

The source of this sequence is a young man in good health and CMV-seronegative. The sample comprised PBMCs.

CDR3 protein: CSSSYQSQGEETQYF. The DNA sequence follows: TGTTCCAGCAGCTACCAGTCGCAGGGCGAAGAGACCCAGTACTTC. The V and J segments used are TRBV7-9 and TRBJ2-5; tentative D gene TRBD1, with 5 bases matching. CDR1 and CDR2 are read off the germline V gene (reference sequence) as SEHNR and FQNEAQ. The CDR3 covers 15 residues, taking in both the cysteine and the phenylalanine. Kept here is only the CDR3 DNA, which spans 45 bases and is read in frame from base 1.